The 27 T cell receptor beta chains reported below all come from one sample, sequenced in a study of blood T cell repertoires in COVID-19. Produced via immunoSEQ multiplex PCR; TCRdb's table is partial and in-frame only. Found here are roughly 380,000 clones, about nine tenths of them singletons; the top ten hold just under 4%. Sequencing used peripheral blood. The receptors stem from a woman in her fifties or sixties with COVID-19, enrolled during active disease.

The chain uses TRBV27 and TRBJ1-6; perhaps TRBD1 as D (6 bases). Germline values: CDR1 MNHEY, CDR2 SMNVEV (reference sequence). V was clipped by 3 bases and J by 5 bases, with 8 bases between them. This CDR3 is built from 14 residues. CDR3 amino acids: CASSLTGNNSPLHF. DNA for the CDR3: TGTGCCAGCAGTTTGACAGGCAATAATTCACCCCTCCACTTT.

The CDR3 DNA is TGCGCCAGCAGTACCCAGGTTAACACTGAAGCTTTCTTT. This sequence encodes CASSTQVNTEAFF. The rearrangement links TRBV5-1 to TRBJ1-1; D unresolved. V was pared by 5 bases and J by 2 bases, with 10 bases between. The germline CDR1 and CDR2 sequences are SGHRS and YFSETQ. The CDR3 consists of 13 residues.

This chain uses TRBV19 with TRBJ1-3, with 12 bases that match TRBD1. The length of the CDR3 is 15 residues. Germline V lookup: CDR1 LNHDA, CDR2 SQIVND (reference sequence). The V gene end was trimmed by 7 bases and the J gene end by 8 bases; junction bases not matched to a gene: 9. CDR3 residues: CASNHPGQGAYTIYF. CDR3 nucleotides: TGTGCCAGTAACCATCCGGGACAGGGGGCCTACACCATATATTTT.

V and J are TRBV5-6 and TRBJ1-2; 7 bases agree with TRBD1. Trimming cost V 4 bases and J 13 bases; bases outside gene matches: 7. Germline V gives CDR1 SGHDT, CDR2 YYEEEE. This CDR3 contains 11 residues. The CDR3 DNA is TGTGCCAGCAGCCGGGACAGCCTTGGCACCTTC. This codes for CASSRDSLGTF. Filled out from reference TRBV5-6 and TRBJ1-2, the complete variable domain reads DAGVTQSPTHLIKTRGQQVTLRCSPKSGHDTVSWYQQALGQGPQFIFQYYEEEERQRGNFPDRFSGHQFPNYSSELNVNALLLGDSALYLCASSRDSLGTFGSGTRLTVV.

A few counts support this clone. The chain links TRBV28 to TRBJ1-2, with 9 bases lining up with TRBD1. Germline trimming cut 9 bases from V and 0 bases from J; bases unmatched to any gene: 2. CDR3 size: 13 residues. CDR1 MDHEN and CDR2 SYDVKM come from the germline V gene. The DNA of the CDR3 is TGTGCCAGTCGGACAGGGGCTAACTATGGCTACACCTTC. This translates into CASRTGANYGYTF.

The CDR3 sequence: CASSLDLAPVNEQFF. CDR3 DNA: TGCGCCAGCAGCTTGGATCTAGCCCCCGTCAATGAGCAGTTCTTC. The chain links TRBV5-1 to TRBJ2-1; possibly TRBD2 for D (5 bases). The germline V gene encodes CDR1 SGHRS and CDR2 YFSETQ. Trimming took 0 bases from V and 6 from J, leaving 13 bases between them. This CDR3 is built from 15 residues.

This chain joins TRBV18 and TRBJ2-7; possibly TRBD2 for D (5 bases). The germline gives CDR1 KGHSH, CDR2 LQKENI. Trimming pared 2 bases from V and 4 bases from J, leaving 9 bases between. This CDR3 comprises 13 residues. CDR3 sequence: CASSPVSGYEQYF. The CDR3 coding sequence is TGTGCCAGCTCACCAGTTTCGGGATACGAGCAGTACTTC.

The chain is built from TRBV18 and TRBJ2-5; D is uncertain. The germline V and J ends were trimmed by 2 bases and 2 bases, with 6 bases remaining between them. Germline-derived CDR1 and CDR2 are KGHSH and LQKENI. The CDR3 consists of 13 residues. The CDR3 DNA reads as TGTGCCAGCTCACCAACACCACAAGAGACCCAGTACTTC. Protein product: CASSPTPQETQYF. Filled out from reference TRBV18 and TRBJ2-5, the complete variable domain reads NAGVMQNPRHLVRRRGQEARLRCSPMKGHSHVYWYRQLPEEGLKFMVYLQKENIIDESGMPKERFSAEFPKEGPSILRIQQVVRGDSAAYFCASSPTPQETQYFGPGTRLLVL.

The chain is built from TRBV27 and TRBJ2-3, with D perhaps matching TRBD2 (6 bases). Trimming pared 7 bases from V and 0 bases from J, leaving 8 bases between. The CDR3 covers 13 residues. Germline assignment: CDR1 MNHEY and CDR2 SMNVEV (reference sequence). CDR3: CASTGRSTDTQYF. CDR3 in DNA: TGTGCCAGCACAGGGAGGAGCACAGATACGCAGTATTTT.

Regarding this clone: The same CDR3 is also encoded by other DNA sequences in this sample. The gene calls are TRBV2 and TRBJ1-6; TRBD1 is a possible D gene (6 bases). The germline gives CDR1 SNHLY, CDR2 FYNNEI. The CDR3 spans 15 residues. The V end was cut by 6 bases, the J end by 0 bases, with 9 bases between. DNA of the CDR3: TGTGCCAGCAGGGACAGAAGCTCCTATAATTCACCCCTCCACTTT. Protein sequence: CASRDRSSYNSPLHF.

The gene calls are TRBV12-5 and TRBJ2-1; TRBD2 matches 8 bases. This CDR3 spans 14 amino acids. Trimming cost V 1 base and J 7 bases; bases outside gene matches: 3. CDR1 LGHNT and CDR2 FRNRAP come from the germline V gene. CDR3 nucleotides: TGTGCTAGTGGTTTGGCGGGGGGGAGGAATGAGCAGTTCTTC. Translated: CASGLAGGRNEQFF.

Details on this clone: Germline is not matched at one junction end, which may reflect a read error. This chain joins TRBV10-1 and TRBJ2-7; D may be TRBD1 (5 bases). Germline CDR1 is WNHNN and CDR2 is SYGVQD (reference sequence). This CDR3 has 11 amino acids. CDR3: CVSSSGYEQYF. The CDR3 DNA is TGCGTCAGCAGCTCAGGGTACGAGCAGTACTTC.

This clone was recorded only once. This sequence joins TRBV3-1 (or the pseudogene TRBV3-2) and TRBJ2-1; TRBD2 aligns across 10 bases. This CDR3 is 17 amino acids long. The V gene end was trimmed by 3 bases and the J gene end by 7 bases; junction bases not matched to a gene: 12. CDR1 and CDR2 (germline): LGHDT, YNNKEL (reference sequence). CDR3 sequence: CASSHLQRGGIWNEQFF. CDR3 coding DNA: TGTGCCAGCAGCCATCTCCAGCGGGGGGGCATTTGGAATGAGCAGTTCTTC.

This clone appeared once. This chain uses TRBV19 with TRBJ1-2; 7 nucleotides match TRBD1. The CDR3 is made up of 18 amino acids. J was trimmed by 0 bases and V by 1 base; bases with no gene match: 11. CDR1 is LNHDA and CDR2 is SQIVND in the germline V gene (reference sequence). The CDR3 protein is CASSIAGAQGTSNYGYTF. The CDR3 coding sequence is TGTGCCAGTAGTATAGCTGGGGCACAGGGGACCTCTAACTATGGCTACACCTTC.

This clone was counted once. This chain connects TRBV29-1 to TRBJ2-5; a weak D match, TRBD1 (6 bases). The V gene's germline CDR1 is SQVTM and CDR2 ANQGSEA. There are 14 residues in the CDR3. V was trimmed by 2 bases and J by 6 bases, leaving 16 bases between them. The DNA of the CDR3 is TGCAGCGTTGAAAGGCAGGGGAAATCGCAGACCCAGTACTTC. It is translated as CSVERQGKSQTQYF.

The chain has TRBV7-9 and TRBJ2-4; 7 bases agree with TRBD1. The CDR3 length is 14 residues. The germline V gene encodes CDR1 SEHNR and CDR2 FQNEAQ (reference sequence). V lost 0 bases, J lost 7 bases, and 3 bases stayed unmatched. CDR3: CASSLAGGGNIQYF. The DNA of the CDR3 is TGTGCCAGCAGCTTAGCAGGGGGCGGGAACATTCAGTACTTC.

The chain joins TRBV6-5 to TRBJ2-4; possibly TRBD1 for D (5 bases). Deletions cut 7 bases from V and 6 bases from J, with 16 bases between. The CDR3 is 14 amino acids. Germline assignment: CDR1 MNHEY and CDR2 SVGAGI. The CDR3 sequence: CASNPGYSVNIQYF. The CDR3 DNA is TGTGCCAGCAATCCAGGGTACTCGGTAAACATTCAGTACTTC.

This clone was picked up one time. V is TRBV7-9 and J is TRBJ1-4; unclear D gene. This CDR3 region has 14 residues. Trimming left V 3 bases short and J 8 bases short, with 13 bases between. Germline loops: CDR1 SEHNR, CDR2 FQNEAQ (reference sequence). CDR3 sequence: CASSFRSEGEKLFF. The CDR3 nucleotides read TGTGCCAGCAGCTTCCGTTCAGAGGGAGAAAAACTGTTTTTT.

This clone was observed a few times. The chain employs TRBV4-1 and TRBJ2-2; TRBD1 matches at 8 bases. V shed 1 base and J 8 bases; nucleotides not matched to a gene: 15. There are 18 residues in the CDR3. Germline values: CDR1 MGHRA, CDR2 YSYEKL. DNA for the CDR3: TGCGCCAGCAGCCAAGCGGGAACCGGGACAGGTAGCTTTGGGGAGCTGTTTTTT. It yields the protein CASSQAGTGTGSFGELFF.

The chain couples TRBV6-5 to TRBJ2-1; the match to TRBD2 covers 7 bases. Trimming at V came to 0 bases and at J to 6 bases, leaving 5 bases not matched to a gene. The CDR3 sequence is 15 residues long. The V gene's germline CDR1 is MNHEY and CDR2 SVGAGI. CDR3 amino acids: CASSYSGGLGNEQFF. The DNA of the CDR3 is TGTGCCAGCAGTTACTCGGGGGGGTTGGGCAATGAGCAGTTCTTC.

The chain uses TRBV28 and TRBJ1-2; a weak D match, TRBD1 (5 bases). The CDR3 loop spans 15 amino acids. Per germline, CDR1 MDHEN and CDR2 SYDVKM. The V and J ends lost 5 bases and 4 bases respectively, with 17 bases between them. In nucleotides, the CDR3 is TGTGCCAGCAGTCGGGGCGGGGTAGGAGGCTATGGCTACACCTTC. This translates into CASSRGGVGGYGYTF.

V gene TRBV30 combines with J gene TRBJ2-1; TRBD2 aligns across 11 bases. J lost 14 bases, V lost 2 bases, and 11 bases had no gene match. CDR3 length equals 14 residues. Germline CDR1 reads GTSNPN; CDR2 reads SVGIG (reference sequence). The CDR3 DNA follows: TGTGCCTGGAGTTTGCTAGCGGGGGGTCTTGCAAAGTTCTTC. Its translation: CAWSLLAGGLAKFF.

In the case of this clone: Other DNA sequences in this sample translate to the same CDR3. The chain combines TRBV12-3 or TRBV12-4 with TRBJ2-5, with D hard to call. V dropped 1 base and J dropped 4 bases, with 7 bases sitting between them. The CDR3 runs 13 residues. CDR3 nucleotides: TGTGCCAGCAGTTTAGGTGGCGGAGAGACCCAGTACTTC. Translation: CASSLGGGETQYF.

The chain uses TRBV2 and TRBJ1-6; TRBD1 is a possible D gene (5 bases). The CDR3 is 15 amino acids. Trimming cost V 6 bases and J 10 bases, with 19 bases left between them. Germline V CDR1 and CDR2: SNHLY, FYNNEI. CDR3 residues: CASRDTGLQYSPLHF. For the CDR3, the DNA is TGTGCCAGCAGGGATACGGGACTGCAATACTCACCCCTCCACTTT.

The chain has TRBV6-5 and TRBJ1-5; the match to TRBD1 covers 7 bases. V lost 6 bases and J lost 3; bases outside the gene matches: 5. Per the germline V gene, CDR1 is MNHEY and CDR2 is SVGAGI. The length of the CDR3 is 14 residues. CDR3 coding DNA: TGTGCCAGCAGACGACAGGGAAACAATCAGCCCCAGCATTTT. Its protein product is CASRRQGNNQPQHF.

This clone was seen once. The DNA for the CDR3 is TGTGCCAGCAGGCTGACAGGGGTGGACGGCTACACCTTC. It codes for CASRLTGVDGYTF. The V gene is TRBV6-5, the J gene TRBJ1-2; TRBD1 matches at 8 bases. Germline-derived CDR1 and CDR2 are MNHEY and SVGAGI. V was clipped by 6 bases and J by 8 bases; unmatched bases: 8. This CDR3 has 13 amino acids.

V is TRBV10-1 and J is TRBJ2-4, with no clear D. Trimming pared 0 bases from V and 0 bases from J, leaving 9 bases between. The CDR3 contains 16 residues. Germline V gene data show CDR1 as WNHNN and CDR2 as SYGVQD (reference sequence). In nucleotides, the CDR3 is TGCGCCAGCAGTGAGTCCGGTAGTTTAGCCAAAAACATTCAGTACTTC. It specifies CASSESGSLAKNIQYF.